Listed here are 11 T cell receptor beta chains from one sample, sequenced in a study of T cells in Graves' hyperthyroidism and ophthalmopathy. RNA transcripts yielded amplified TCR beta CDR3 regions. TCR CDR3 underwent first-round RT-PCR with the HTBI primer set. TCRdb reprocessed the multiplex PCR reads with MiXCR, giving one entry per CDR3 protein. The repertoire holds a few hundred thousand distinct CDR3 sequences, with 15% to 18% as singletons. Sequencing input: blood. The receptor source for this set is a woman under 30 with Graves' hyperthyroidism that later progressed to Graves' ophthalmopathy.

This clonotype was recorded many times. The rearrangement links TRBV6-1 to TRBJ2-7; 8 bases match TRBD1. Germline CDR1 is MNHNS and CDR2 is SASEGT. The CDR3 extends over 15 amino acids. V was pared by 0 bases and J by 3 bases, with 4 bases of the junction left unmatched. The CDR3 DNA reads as TGTGCCAGCAGTGAAGCGGGGACAGGATACTACGAGCAGTACTTC. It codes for CASSEAGTGYYEQYF.

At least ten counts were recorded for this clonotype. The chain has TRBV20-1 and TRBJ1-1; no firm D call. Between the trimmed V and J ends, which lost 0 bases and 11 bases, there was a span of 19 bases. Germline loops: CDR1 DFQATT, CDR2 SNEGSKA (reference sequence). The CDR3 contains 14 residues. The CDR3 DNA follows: TGCAGTGCTAGAGAATCGCGGACGGCGGGTGGTGCTTTCTTT. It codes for CSARESRTAGGAFF.

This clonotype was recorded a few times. The CDR3 DNA reads as TGTGCCAGTAACCGGGAGGGCCTTTACAATGAGCAGTTCTTC. Translated: CASNREGLYNEQFF. This sequence joins TRBV19 and TRBJ2-1; 8 nucleotides line up with TRBD2. Germline assignment: CDR1 LNHDA and CDR2 SQIVND (reference sequence). The J segment lost 4 bases and the V segment lost 7 bases, leaving 6 bases of the junction unmatched. This CDR3 spans 14 amino acids.

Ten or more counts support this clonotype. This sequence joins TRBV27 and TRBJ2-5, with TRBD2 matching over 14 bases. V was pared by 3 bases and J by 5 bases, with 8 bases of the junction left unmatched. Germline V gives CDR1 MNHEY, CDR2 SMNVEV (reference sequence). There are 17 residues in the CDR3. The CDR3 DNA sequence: TGTGCCAGCAGTTTCCCCGGGACTAGCGGGAGCTTGGAGACCCAGTACTTC. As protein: CASSFPGTSGSLETQYF.

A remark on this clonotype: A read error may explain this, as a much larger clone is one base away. Written as DNA, the CDR3 is TGTGCCAGCAGTGAGTCAGGGGTTGATGAGCAGTTCTTC. Translating it yields CASSESGVDEQFF. The V gene is TRBV2, the J gene TRBJ2-1, with D possibly TRBD1 on 6 matching bases. V shed 3 bases and J shed 8 bases, with 11 bases lying between them. Germline V gives CDR1 SNHLY, CDR2 FYNNEI. The length of the CDR3 is 13 residues.

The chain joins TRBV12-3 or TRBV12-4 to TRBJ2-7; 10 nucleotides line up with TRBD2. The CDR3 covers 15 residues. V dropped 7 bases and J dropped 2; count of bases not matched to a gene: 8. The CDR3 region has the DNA TGTGCCAGCACCCCCTCAGCGGGAGGGCCCTACGAGCAGTACTTC. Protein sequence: CASTPSAGGPYEQYF.

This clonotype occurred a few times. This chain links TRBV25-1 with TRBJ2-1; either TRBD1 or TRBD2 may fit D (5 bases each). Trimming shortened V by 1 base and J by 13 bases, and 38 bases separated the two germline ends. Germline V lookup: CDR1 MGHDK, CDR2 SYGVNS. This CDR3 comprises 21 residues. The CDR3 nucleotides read TGTGCCAGCAGTGAATGTCGGGGCACCTCTCACAGGAGCGATCCTATGATCAAACAGTTCTTC. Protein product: CASSECRGTSHRSDPMIKQFF.

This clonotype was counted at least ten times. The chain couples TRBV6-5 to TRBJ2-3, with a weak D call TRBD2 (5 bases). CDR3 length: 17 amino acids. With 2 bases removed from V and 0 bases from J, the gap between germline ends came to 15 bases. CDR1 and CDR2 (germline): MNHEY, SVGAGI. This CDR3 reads CASSYGGAGGSTDTQYF. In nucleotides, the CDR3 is TGTGCCAGCAGTTACGGTGGTGCGGGTGGGAGCACAGATACGCAGTATTTT.

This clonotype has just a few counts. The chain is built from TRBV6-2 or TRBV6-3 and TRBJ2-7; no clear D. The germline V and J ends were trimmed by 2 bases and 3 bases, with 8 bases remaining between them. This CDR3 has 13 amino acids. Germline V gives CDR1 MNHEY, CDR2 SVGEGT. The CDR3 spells CASSYGLLYEQYF. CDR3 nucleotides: TGTGCCAGCAGTTACGGGCTTCTCTACGAGCAGTACTTC.

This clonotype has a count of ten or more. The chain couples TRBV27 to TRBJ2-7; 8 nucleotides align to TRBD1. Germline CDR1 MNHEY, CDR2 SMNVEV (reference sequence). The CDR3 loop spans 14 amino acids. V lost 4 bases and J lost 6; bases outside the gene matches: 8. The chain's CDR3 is CASSSGTGGREQYF. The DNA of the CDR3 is TGTGCCAGCAGTTCGGGAACAGGGGGGCGCGAGCAGTACTTC.

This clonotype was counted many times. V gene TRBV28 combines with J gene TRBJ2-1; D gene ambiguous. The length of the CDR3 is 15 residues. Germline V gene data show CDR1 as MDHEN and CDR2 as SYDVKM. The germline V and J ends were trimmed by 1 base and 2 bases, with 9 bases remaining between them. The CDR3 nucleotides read TGTGCCAGCAGTTTATACAGACCGACCTACAATGAGCAGTTCTTC. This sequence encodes CASSLYRPTYNEQFF.